These 29 T cell receptor beta chains share one sample of origin, sequenced in a study of cytomegalovirus exposure and HLA in healthy donors. Both 60 Vbeta primers and 13 Jbeta primers went into the PCR. Some clones are missing from TCRdb's copy, which holds only in-frame ones; the method was immunoSEQ multiplex PCR. The table has 150,000 or so clones, 80% seen once. The sequencing sample was made of PBMCs. The source of these receptors is a young man in good health and CMV-seropositive.

This chain uses TRBV10-3 with TRBJ2-7, with TRBD1 identical over 10 bases. Germline V gene lookup returns CDR1 ENHRY and CDR2 SYGVKD. The V segment lost 5 bases and the J segment 2 bases; nucleotides outside the gene matches: 3. The CDR3 consists of 14 residues. CDR3 protein: CAISHGTGAYEQYF. CDR3 bases: TGTGCCATCAGTCACGGGACAGGGGCCTACGAGCAGTACTTC.

V and J are TRBV27 and TRBJ2-5, with D perhaps TRBD1 (5 bases). The V end lost 2 bases, the J end lost 2 bases, and 15 bases lay between the germline ends. Germline V gene lookup returns CDR1 MNHEY and CDR2 SMNVEV (reference sequence). This CDR3 contains 16 residues. The CDR3 DNA reads as TGTGCCAGCAGTTTAGCAGGGTGGGTTCCACAAGAGACCCAGTACTTC. This gives the protein CASSLAGWVPQETQYF.

The chain is built from TRBV11-2 and TRBJ2-7, with 10 positions matching TRBD1. Germline CDR1 and CDR2: SGHAT and FQNNGV. Germline trimming cut 5 bases from V and 5 bases from J; bases unmatched to any gene: 9. CDR3 size: 15 residues. The chain's CDR3 is CASSVGTGVIDEQYF. CDR3 nucleotides: TGTGCCAGCAGCGTCGGGACAGGGGTTATCGACGAGCAGTACTTC.

This clone has just a few counts. This chain links TRBV25-1 with TRBJ2-3; no clear D gene. CDR1 MGHDK and CDR2 SYGVNS come from the germline V gene. The CDR3 covers 15 residues. Trimming took off 2 bases at V and 4 bases at J, with 13 bases between the two ends. The CDR3: CASSESMGVADTQYF. The CDR3 nucleotides are TGTGCCAGCAGTGAAAGTATGGGCGTAGCAGATACGCAGTATTTT.

The chain uses TRBV5-1 and TRBJ2-1; tentative D call: TRBD1 (5 bases). The CDR3 is made up of 14 amino acids. Germline CDR1 SGHRS, CDR2 YFSETQ. V shed 5 bases and J shed 6 bases, with 15 bases lying between them. DNA for the CDR3: TGCGCCAGCAGTCTCGGTACAGGCCCCAATGAGCAGTTCTTC. It is translated as CASSLGTGPNEQFF. The whole variable domain, remainder taken from reference TRBV5-1 and TRBJ2-1, is KAGVTQTPRYLIKTRGQQVTLSCSPISGHRSVSWYQQTPGQGLQFLFEYFSETQRNKGNFPGRFSGRQFSNSRSEMNVSTLELGDSALYLCASSLGTGPNEQFFGPGTRLTVL.

V usage is TRBV5-4 and J usage is TRBJ1-3, with D perhaps matching TRBD1 (5 bases). CDR1 and CDR2 from the germline V gene are SGHNT and YYREEE (reference sequence). The CDR3 is 16 amino acids. V lost 1 base and J 1 base, leaving 12 bases between the germline ends. CDR3 protein: CASSLLDGTSGNTIYF. Here the CDR3 DNA reads TGTGCCAGCAGCTTGTTGGACGGGACTTCTGGAAACACCATATATTTT.

This rearrangement joins TRBV7-2 to TRBJ2-1, with D possibly TRBD1 on 6 matching bases. V was cut by 1 base and J by 5 bases, with 12 bases left in between. The CDR3 loop spans 15 amino acids. Germline assignment: CDR1 SGHTA and CDR2 FQGNSA. In DNA form, the CDR3 reads TGTGCCAGCAGCTTAGGCAGGGGCCCAAACAATGAGCAGTTCTTC. Its translation is CASSLGRGPNNEQFF.

The chain couples TRBV29-1 to TRBJ1-1; D is undetermined. In germline, CDR1 is SQVTM, CDR2 ANQGSEA. The CDR3 spans 11 residues. Trimming pared 7 bases from V and 5 bases from J, leaving 11 bases between. The CDR3 loop reads CSARGGTEAFF. CDR3 nucleotides: TGCAGCGCACGGGGTGGGACTGAAGCTTTCTTT.

The V gene is TRBV6-5, the J gene TRBJ2-5; unclear D gene. The J call is uncertain, as TRBJ2-7 better fits the DNA end. CDR3 length: 13 amino acids. Germline-derived CDR1 and CDR2 are MNHEY and SVGAGI. This chain's CDR3 is CASRRAKPYEQYF. The CDR3 coding sequence is TGTGCCAGCAGACGTGCTAAGCCCTACGAGCAGTACTTC.

V is TRBV15 and J is TRBJ2-7; D unclear. This CDR3 comprises 13 residues. Trimming left V 3 bases short and J 2 bases short, with 8 bases between. Germline loops: CDR1 LNHNV, CDR2 YYDKDF (reference sequence). The DNA for the CDR3 is TGTGCCACCAGCAGGGCCGAAACCTACGAGCAGTACTTC. This encodes CATSRAETYEQYF. Drawing the rest from reference TRBV15 and TRBJ2-7, the complete variable domain is DAMVIQNPRYQVTQFGKPVTLSCSQTLNHNVMYWYQQKSSQAPKLLFHYYDKDFNNEADTPDNFQSRRPNTSFCFLDIRSPGLGDTAMYLCATSRAETYEQYFGPGTRLTVT.

This clone is a singleton in its sample. The V call is TRBV6-1, the J call TRBJ1-4; 7 bases map to TRBD1. J gave up 5 bases and V 6 bases, and 3 bases lay outside the gene matches. Per the germline V gene, CDR1 is MNHNS and CDR2 is SASEGT. The CDR3 sequence is 13 residues long. In DNA form, the CDR3 reads TGTGCCAGCAGAGCGACAGGGAATGAAAAACTGTTTTTT. Translated, it gives CASRATGNEKLFF.

This clone was counted once. This chain links TRBV5-1 with TRBJ1-1; tentative D call: TRBD1 (6 bases). The CDR3 is 16 residues long. V was trimmed by 4 bases and J by 3 bases, leaving 19 bases between them. Germline V gene sequence: CDR1 SGHRS, CDR2 YFSETQ. CDR3 loop: CASSLGGAWGDTEAFF. The CDR3, as DNA: TGCGCCAGCAGCCTCGGGGGGGCTTGGGGTGACACTGAAGCTTTCTTT.

Worth noting for this clone: Given the absence of the conserved phenylalanine or tryptophan at the CDR3 end, a read error is likely. The CDR3 region has the DNA TGTGCCAGCAGTTGGGACTCCCATAATTCACCCCTCCACCTT. As protein: CASSWDSHNSPLHL. The J gene is TRBJ1-6, the V gene TRBV28; D might be TRBD1 (5 bases). CDR3 length: 14 residues. In germline, CDR1 is MDHEN, CDR2 SYDVKM.

The chain employs TRBV9 and TRBJ2-7, with 10 bases fitting TRBD1. CDR3 length equals 14 residues. V dropped 2 bases and J dropped 4; count of bases not matched to a gene: 3. The germline V gene has CDR1 SGDLS and CDR2 YYNGEE. Here the CDR3 DNA reads TGTGCCAGCAGCGTTGGGACAGGGGCTTACGAGCAGTACTTC. It translates to CASSVGTGAYEQYF.

This chain connects TRBV10-1 to TRBJ2-7, with 7 nucleotides matching TRBD2. This CDR3 comprises 15 residues. Germline trimming cut 3 bases from V and 3 bases from J; bases unmatched to any gene: 8. Germline V gene data show CDR1 as WNHNN and CDR2 as SYGVQD (reference sequence). The CDR3 sequence is CASSDRDYLGYEQYF. The CDR3 coding sequence is TGCGCCAGCAGTGACCGGGACTACCTTGGCTACGAGCAGTACTTC.

This clone has a handful of counts. This sequence joins TRBV4-2 and TRBJ2-7; 8 nucleotides align to TRBD1. Trimming took 1 base from V and 3 from J; bases not matched to a gene: 5. The CDR3 sequence is 15 residues long. Germline assignment: CDR1 LGHNA and CDR2 YNFKEQ. In nucleotides, the CDR3 is TGTGCCAGCAGCCAAGGGACAGGGTTTTTCTACGAGCAGTACTTC. Amino acid sequence: CASSQGTGFFYEQYF.

For the CDR3, the DNA is TGCAGCGGGTGGGGGGTGTGGCAGGCAAACACCGGGGAGCTGTTTTTT. Translation gives CSGWGVWQANTGELFF. The chain uses TRBV29-1 and TRBJ2-2, with D possibly TRBD2 on 6 matching bases. This CDR3 comprises 16 residues. Trimming shortened V by 7 bases and J by 2 bases, and 20 bases separated the two germline ends. Per the germline V gene, CDR1 is SQVTM and CDR2 is ANQGSEA.

A remark on this clone: The conserved phenylalanine or tryptophan is not found at the CDR3 terminus, so this likely reflects a read error. The V gene is TRBV6-6, the J gene TRBJ1-6, with D perhaps TRBD1 (5 bases). The germline V gene encodes CDR1 MNHNY and CDR2 SVGAGI (reference sequence). The ends were cut back, 6 bases at V and 0 bases at J, with 9 bases in the middle. The CDR3 has 15 amino acids. The CDR3 loop is CASSGGSSYNSPLHL. Written as DNA, the CDR3 is TGTGCCAGCAGCGGGGGGAGCTCCTATAATTCACCCCTCCACCTT.

In this sample, this clone turned up a few times. The chain employs TRBV2 and TRBJ2-3, with TRBD2 matching 7 bases. The CDR3 extends over 15 amino acids. Germline V gene lookup returns CDR1 SNHLY and CDR2 FYNNEI. The J segment lost 1 base and the V segment lost 4 bases, leaving 5 bases of the junction unmatched. CDR3 region: CASSGTSVGTDTQYF. DNA for the CDR3: TGTGCCAGCAGTGGGACTAGTGTTGGCACAGATACGCAGTATTTT.

The chain has TRBV13 and TRBJ1-3; D not certain. Per the germline V gene, CDR1 is PRHDT and CDR2 is FYEKMQ (reference sequence). The CDR3 has 13 amino acids. Between the trimmed V and J ends, which lost 8 bases and 0 bases, there was a span of 8 bases. The chain's CDR3 is CASHFYSGNTIYF. CDR3 nucleotides: TGTGCCAGCCACTTCTACTCTGGAAACACCATATATTTT.

The chain is built from TRBV9 and TRBJ2-3, with a possible D match to TRBD2 (6 bases). From germline, CDR1 is SGDLS and CDR2 YYNGEE. V dropped 8 bases and J dropped 4 bases, with 14 bases sitting between them. The CDR3 runs to 13 residues. The CDR3 spells CASARGSADTQYF. In nucleotides, the CDR3 is TGTGCCAGTGCACGGGGGAGCGCAGATACGCAGTATTTT.

The chain carries TRBV9 and TRBJ2-3, with a weak D call TRBD2 (5 bases). Germline CDR1 is SGDLS and CDR2 is YYNGEE. Between the trimmed V and J ends, which lost 3 bases and 4 bases, there was a span of 9 bases. This CDR3 has 13 residues. CDR3 coding DNA: TGTGCCAGCAGCGCCCCCGGGGCAGATACGCAGTATTTT. Amino acid sequence: CASSAPGADTQYF.

The sample holds a few counts of this clone. The gene calls are TRBV4-1 and TRBJ1-5; D is perhaps TRBD1 (5 bases). The CDR3 consists of 15 residues. Deletions cut 0 bases from V and 4 bases from J, with 10 bases between. Germline V lookup: CDR1 MGHRA, CDR2 YSYEKL. This CDR3 reads CASSQDQGANQPQHF. CDR3 coding DNA: TGCGCCAGCAGCCAAGATCAAGGGGCTAATCAGCCCCAGCATTTT.

The rearrangement links TRBV7-2 to TRBJ2-7; perhaps TRBD1 as D (6 bases). Trimming removed 2 bases at V and 3 bases at J, with 14 bases between. Germline-derived CDR1 and CDR2 are SGHTA and FQGNSA. CDR3 length equals 15 residues. The CDR3 sequence: CASSLTRDIGYEQYF. CDR3 DNA: TGTGCCAGCAGCTTAACTCGGGACATCGGCTACGAGCAGTACTTC.

The chain is built from TRBV28 and TRBJ1-1; no firm D call. CDR1 and CDR2 from the germline V gene are MDHEN and SYDVKM. V was trimmed by 5 bases and J by 0 bases, leaving 13 bases between them. This CDR3 is 15 amino acids long. CDR3: CASSIRGILNTEAFF. The DNA of the CDR3 is TGTGCCAGCAGTATACGAGGGATTTTGAACACTGAAGCTTTCTTT.

The CDR3 loop is CASSSHRGAGANVLTF. Here the CDR3 DNA reads TGTGCCAGCAGTTCGCACAGGGGTGCTGGGGCCAACGTCCTGACTTTC. The chain has TRBV28 and TRBJ2-6; 7 nucleotides match TRBD1. Germline loops: CDR1 MDHEN, CDR2 SYDVKM. CDR3 size: 16 residues. The V segment lost 4 bases and the J segment 2 bases; nucleotides outside the gene matches: 5.

The genes are TRBV5-1 and TRBJ1-1; 7 nucleotides match TRBD1. CDR1 SGHRS and CDR2 YFSETQ come from the germline V gene. V dropped 0 bases and J dropped 1; count of bases not matched to a gene: 9. This CDR3 has 17 residues. The CDR3 DNA sequence: TGCGCCAGCAGCTTGGTCGGGACAGCACAAGAGAACACTGAAGCTTTCTTT. Amino acid sequence: CASSLVGTAQENTEAFF.

The chain links TRBV19 to TRBJ1-1, with D tentatively TRBD1 (5 bases). Between the trimmed V and J ends, which lost 5 bases and 1 base, there was a span of 8 bases. Looked up from germline, CDR1 is LNHDA and CDR2 is SQIVND (reference sequence). CDR3 length equals 13 residues. CDR3 in amino acids: CASSVGRNTEAFF. The CDR3 region has the DNA TGTGCCAGTAGTGTGGGGCGGAACACTGAAGCTTTCTTT.

The chain links TRBV2 to TRBJ2-1; tentatively, D is TRBD2 (5 bases). The V and J ends lost 5 bases and 0 bases respectively, with 14 bases between them. This CDR3 has 16 residues. Per the germline V gene, CDR1 is SNHLY and CDR2 is FYNNEI. The DNA of the CDR3 is TGTGCCAGCAGTCTTAGAGCGGATAGCTCCTACAATGAGCAGTTCTTC. Its protein is CASSLRADSSYNEQFF.